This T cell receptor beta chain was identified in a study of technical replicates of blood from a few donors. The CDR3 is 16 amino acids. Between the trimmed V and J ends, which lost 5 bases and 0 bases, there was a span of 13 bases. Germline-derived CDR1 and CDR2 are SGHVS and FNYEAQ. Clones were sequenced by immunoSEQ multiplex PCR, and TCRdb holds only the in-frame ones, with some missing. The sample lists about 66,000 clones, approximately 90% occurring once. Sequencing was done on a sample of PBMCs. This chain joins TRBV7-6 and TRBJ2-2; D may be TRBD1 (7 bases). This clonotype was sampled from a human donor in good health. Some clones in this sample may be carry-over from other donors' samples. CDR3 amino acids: CASSPQGGSNTGELFF. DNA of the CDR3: TGTGCCAGCAGCCCCCAGGGGGGATCGAACACCGGGGAGCTGTTTTTT.